The subject of this entry is one T cell receptor (beta chain). V gave up 6 bases and J gave up 0 bases, with 14 bases separating them. The length of the CDR3 is 15 residues. CDR1 is KGHSH, CDR2 LQKENI, per germline. The data are from a study of blood T cell repertoires in COVID-19. In the study overall: COVID-19 samples collected from the United States, Italy and Spain covered acute and convalescent phases. Sample material is recorded as cDNA or gDNA derived from T cells, B-cell-depleted T cells, or PBMCs.

Original data processing: Estimated nucleated cell counts came from reference gene primer amplification. Sequencing used immunoSEQ multiplex PCR; TCRdb keeps in-frame clones, though not all of them. V and J calls and clone size are copied from that table; D and trimming were computed from the DNA. The repertoire has about 140,000 clones, 85% of them found once; the top ten carry around 3%. J is TRBJ1-2 and V is TRBV18; D is possibly TRBD1 (6 bases). This clonotype was obtained from a middle-aged man with acute or convalescent COVID-19. The sample consisted of peripheral blood. The CDR3 sequence: CASSLDRSANYGYTF. CDR3 nucleotide sequence: TGTGCCAGCTCGTTAGACAGGTCAGCTAACTATGGCTACACCTTC.